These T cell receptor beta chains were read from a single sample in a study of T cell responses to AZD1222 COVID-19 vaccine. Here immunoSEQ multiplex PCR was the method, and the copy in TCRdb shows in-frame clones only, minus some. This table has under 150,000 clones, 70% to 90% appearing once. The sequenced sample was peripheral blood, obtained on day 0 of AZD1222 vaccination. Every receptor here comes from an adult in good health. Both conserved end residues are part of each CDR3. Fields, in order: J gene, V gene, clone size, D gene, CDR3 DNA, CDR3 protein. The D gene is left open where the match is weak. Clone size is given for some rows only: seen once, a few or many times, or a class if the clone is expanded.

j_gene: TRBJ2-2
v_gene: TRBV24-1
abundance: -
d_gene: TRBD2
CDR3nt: TGTGCCACCAGTGAAGCGGGCTACGGGGGGACCGGGGAGCTGTTTTTT
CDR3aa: CATSEAGYGGTGELFF

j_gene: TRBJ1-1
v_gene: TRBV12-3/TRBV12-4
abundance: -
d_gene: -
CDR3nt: TGTGCCAGCAGTTTCGGCGACAACACTGAAGCTTTCTTT
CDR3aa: CASSFGDNTEAFF

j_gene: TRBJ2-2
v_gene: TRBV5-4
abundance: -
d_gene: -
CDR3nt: TGTGCCAGCAGCTTGGTTGTGATTCCGGCAGGGCAAATCACCGGGGAGCTGTTTTTT
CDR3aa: CASSLVVIPAGQITGELFF

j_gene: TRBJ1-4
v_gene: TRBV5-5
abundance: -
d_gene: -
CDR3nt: TGTGCCAGCAGCCTTGACCCTATTAATGAAAAACTGTTTTTT
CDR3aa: CASSLDPINEKLFF

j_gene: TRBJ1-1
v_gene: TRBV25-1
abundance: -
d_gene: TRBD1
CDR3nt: TGTGCCAGCAGTGAACCCGGGACAGGACACACTGAAGCTTTCTTT
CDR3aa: CASSEPGTGHTEAFF

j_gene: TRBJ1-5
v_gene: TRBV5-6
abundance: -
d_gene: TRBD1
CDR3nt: TGTGCCAGCAGCCTCGGGACAGGGGTACAGCCCCAGCATTTT
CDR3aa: CASSLGTGVQPQHF

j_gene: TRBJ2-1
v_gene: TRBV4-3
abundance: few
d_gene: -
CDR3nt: TGCGCCAGCAGCCAAGTGTGGGACGGGAGCACTGAGCAGTTCTTC
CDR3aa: CASSQVWDGSTEQFF

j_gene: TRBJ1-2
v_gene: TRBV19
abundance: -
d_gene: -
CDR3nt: TGTGCCAGTACCCCGACAGACTCCAACTATGGCTACACCTTC
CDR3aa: CASTPTDSNYGYTF

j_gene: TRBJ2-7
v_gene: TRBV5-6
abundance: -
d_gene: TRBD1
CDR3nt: TGTGCCAGCAGCTTGGAAACAGGGGAAGACGAGCAGTACTTC
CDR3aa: CASSLETGEDEQYF

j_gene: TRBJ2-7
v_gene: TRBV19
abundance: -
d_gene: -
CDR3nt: TGTGCCAGTAGTATGCGAGCGTTCCTTTACGAGCAGTACTTC
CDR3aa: CASSMRAFLYEQYF

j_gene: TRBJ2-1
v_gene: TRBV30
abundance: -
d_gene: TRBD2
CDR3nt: TGTGCCTTGGGGCTCGGGGCGGGAGGATCCTACAATGAGCAGTTCTTC
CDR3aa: CALGLGAGGSYNEQFF

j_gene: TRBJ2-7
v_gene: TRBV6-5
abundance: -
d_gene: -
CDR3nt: TGTGCCAGCAGTTACTCGAACGTTCTGTACCACGAGCAGTACTTC
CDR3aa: CASSYSNVLYHEQYF

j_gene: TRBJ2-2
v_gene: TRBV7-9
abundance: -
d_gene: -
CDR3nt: TGTGCCAGCAGTGTAATCACCGGGGAGCTGTTTTTT
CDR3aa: CASSVITGELFF

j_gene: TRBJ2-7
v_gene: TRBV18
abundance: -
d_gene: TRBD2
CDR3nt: TGTGCCAGCTCACCGCGGGGGGAGGCCTACGAGCAGTACTTC
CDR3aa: CASSPRGEAYEQYF

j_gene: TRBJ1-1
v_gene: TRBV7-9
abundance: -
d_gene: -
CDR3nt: TGTGCCAGCAGCTTAGCATCCGGGATGGTCACTGAAGCTTTCTTT
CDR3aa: CASSLASGMVTEAFF

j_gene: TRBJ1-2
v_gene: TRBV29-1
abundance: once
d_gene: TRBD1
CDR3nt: TGCAGCGCTGGAGGGGGCGCGTATGGCTACACCTTC
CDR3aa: CSAGGGAYGYTF

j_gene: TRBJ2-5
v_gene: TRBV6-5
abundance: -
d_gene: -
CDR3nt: TGTGCCAGCAGGCCCAGCAAAGAGACCCAGTACTTC
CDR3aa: CASRPSKETQYF

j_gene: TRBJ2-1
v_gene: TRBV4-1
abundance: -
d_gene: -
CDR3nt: TGCGCCAGCAGCCAAGATTGGCAGAACAATGAGCAGTTCTTC
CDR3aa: CASSQDWQNNEQFF

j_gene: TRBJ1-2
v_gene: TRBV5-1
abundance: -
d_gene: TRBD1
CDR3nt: TGCGCCAGCAGCCTAGGACAGGGGGCGGCGGGCTACACCTTC
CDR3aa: CASSLGQGAAGYTF

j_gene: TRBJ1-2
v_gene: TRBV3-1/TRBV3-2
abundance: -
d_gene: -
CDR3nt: TGTGCCAGCAGCCAAGATGAGCAGTTATACACCTTC
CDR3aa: CASSQDEQLYTF

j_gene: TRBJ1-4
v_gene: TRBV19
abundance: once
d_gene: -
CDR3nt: TGTGCCAGTAGTATCGGCACTCTCGGGGAAAAACTGTTTTTT
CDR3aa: CASSIGTLGEKLFF

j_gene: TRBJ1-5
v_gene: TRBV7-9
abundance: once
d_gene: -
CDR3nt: TGTGCCAGCAGCCCGGGGGGGGTTAGCAATCAGCCCCAGCATTTT
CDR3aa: CASSPGGVSNQPQHF

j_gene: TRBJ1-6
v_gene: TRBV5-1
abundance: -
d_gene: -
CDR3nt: TGCGCCAGCAGCTTGGGGGCAGAGAGCTCCTATAATTCACCCCTCCACTTT
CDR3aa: CASSLGAESSYNSPLHF

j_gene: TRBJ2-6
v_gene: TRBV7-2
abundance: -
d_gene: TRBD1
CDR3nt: TGTGCCAGCAGCTTATGGGGACAGAACTCTGGGGCCAACGTCCTGACTTTC
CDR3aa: CASSLWGQNSGANVLTF

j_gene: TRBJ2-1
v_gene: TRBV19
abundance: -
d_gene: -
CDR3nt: TGTGCCAGTAGTAGGGGACCTGACAATGAGCAGTTCTTC
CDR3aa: CASSRGPDNEQFF

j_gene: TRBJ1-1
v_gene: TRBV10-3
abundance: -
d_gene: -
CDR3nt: TGTGCCATCAGTGGCCCAAGGCGAACTGAAGCTTTCTTT
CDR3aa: CAISGPRRTEAFF

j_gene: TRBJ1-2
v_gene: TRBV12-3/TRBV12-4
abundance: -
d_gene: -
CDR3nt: TGTGCCAGCAGTTTCAGCGGAGGCTACACCTTC
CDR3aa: CASSFSGGYTF

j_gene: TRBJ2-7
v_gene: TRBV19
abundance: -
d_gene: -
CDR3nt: TGTGCCAGTAGTATCCCCGGCCTCCGCGGAGGCGAGCAGTACTTC
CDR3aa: CASSIPGLRGGEQYF

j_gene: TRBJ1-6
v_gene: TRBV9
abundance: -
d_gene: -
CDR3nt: TGTGCCAGCAGCGTAGCGGCTTTTAATTCACCCCTCCACTTT
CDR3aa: CASSVAAFNSPLHF

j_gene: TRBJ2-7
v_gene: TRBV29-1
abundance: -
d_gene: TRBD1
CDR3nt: TGCAGCGTTAGGACAGGGTTCGAGCAGTACTTC
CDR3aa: CSVRTGFEQYF

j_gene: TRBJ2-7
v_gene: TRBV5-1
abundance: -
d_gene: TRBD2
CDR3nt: TGCGCCAGCACAGGCACTAGCGACGAGCAGTACTTC
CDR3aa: CASTGTSDEQYF

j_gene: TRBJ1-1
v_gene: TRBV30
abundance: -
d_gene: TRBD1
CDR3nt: TGTGCCTGGAGTAGGGGGCTTTGGGGCCCAGCGAACACTGAAGCTTTCTTT
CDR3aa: CAWSRGLWGPANTEAFF

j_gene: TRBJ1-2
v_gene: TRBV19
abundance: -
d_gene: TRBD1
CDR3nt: TGTGCCAGTCGAGCCGGGACAGGGACTAACTATGGCTACACCTTC
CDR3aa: CASRAGTGTNYGYTF